These 24 T cell receptor beta chains were all obtained from the same sample, sequenced in a study of regulatory T cells in long-lasting Graves disease. The time point was: persistent/refractory GD, antithyroid drugs over 5 years with positive TRAb. Making the TCR library involved RNA that had been extracted from PBMCs. The TCR beta library used iRepertoire HTBI primers with Arm-PCR amplification of CDR3. A single record per CDR3 protein comes from TCRdb applying MiXCR to the multiplex PCR reads. The sample includes over 450,000 distinct CDR3 sequences, roughly 21% of them seen just once. Sequenced material: peripheral blood mononuclear cells (PBMCs), taken when the disease was refractory, from a patient treated with antithyroid drugs. These receptors were taken from a female donor with Graves disease.

This clonotype was seen ten or more times. The CDR3 coding sequence is TGTGCCAGCAGTTCCGAAACAGGACCGAACCCTTACGAGCAGTACTTC. It yields the protein CASSSETGPNPYEQYF. This chain links TRBV6-2 or TRBV6-3 with TRBJ2-7; D perhaps matches TRBD1 (5 bases). From germline, CDR1 is MNHEY and CDR2 SVGEGT. Trimming left V 4 bases short and J 4 bases short, with 20 bases between. The CDR3 spans 16 residues.

The chain is built from TRBV7-6 and TRBJ2-2; no definite D call. The CDR3 length is 16 residues. The germline V gene encodes CDR1 SGHVS and CDR2 FNYEAQ. Trimming cost V 7 bases and J 4 bases, with 19 bases left between them. In DNA form, the CDR3 reads TGTGCCAGCACCCCAGCCGAGGTCTTCATCACCGGGGAGCTGTTTTTT. Residues: CASTPAEVFITGELFF. Full variable domain (missing parts from reference TRBV7-6 and TRBJ2-2): GAGVSQSPRYKVTKRGQDVALRCDPISGHVSLYWYRQALGQGPEFLTYFNYEAQQDKSGLPNDRFSAERPEGSISTLTIQRTEQRDSAMYRCASTPAEVFITGELFFGEGSRLTVL.

At least ten counts were recorded for this clonotype. The chain couples TRBV27 to TRBJ1-5, with D possibly matching TRBD1 (5 bases). The CDR3 covers 15 residues. V shed 2 bases and J shed 3 bases, with 11 bases lying between them. Germline V gene data show CDR1 as MNHEY and CDR2 as SMNVEV (reference sequence). The CDR3 spells CASSLGGPPNQPQHF. The CDR3 bases are TGTGCCAGCAGTTTAGGGGGACCTCCCAATCAGCCCCAGCATTTT.

This clonotype showed up many times. The chain combines TRBV15 with TRBJ1-4; no reliable D call. The length of the CDR3 is 17 residues. CDR1 and CDR2 from the germline V gene are LNHNV and YYDKDF (reference sequence). V was trimmed by 0 bases and J by 8 bases, leaving 19 bases between them. CDR3 in DNA: TGTGCCACCAGCAGAGATGACGCGTCACTCTCCGGGGAAAAACTGTTTTTT. As protein: CATSRDDASLSGEKLFF. Filled out from reference TRBV15 and TRBJ1-4, the complete variable domain reads DAMVIQNPRYQVTQFGKPVTLSCSQTLNHNVMYWYQQKSSQAPKLLFHYYDKDFNNEADTPDNFQSRRPNTSFCFLDIRSPGLGDTAMYLCATSRDDASLSGEKLFFGSGTQLSVL.

The chain links TRBV10-3 to TRBJ2-2, with D possibly being TRBD1 or TRBD2 (5 bases each). V dropped 6 bases and J dropped 2 bases, with 13 bases sitting between them. The germline gives CDR1 ENHRY, CDR2 SYGVKD. There are 15 residues in the CDR3. The CDR3 loop reads CAISLTGTNTGELFF. The CDR3 region has the DNA TGTGCCATCAGCCTCACCGGGACCAACACCGGGGAGCTGTTTTTT.

This clonotype showed up many times. The chain links TRBV2 to TRBJ1-4; D perhaps matches TRBD1 (5 bases). Germline values: CDR1 SNHLY, CDR2 FYNNEI. Trimming cost V 6 bases and J 5 bases, with 16 bases left between them. CDR3 length: 15 residues. CDR3 sequence: CASSSPGWGNEKLFF. CDR3 nucleotide sequence: TGTGCCAGCAGCTCCCCGGGGTGGGGGAATGAAAAACTGTTTTTT.

A remark on this clonotype: A read error may explain this, as a much larger clone is one base away. The chain is built from TRBV6-2 or TRBV6-3 and TRBJ1-1; D is possibly TRBD1 (5 bases). The CDR3 sequence is 12 residues long. Germline V gene sequence: CDR1 MNHEY, CDR2 SVGEGT. The CDR3 bases are TGTGCCAGCCGACAGATGAACACTGGAGCTTTCTTT. Translating gives CASRQMNTGAFF.

This clonotype came up a few times. J is TRBJ1-2 and V is TRBV12-3 or TRBV12-4, with unresolved D. This CDR3 contains 14 residues. Trimming removed 6 bases from V and 0 bases from J, with 11 bases in between. CDR3 region: CASRPPGSNYGYTF. DNA of the CDR3: TGTGCCAGCAGACCGCCCGGGTCTAACTATGGCTACACCTTC.

This clonotype was detected a few times. The genes are TRBV27 and TRBJ1-5, with no clear D. Trimming shortened V by 5 bases and J by 8 bases, and 10 bases separated the two germline ends. This CDR3 region has 12 residues. Germline V gene lookup returns CDR1 MNHEY and CDR2 SMNVEV (reference sequence). The CDR3 sequence: CASSPPGEPQHF. The CDR3, as DNA: TGTGCCAGCAGTCCCCCCGGGGAGCCCCAGCATTTT.

The chain has TRBV7-8 and TRBJ2-5, with D possibly TRBD1 on 6 matching bases. Germline CDR1 is SGHVS and CDR2 is FQNEAQ. The V and J ends lost 0 bases and 2 bases respectively, with 13 bases between them. The CDR3 runs 16 residues. CDR3 amino acids: CASSLAYRVKQETQYF. DNA of the CDR3: TGTGCCAGCAGCTTAGCATACAGGGTTAAGCAAGAGACCCAGTACTTC. The full variable domain, rest sourced from reference TRBV7-8 and TRBJ2-5, is GAGVSQSPRYKVAKRGQDVALRCDPISGHVSLFWYQQALGQGPEFLTYFQNEAQLDKSGLPSDRFFAERPEGSVSTLKIQRTQQEDSAVYLCASSLAYRVKQETQYFGPGTRLLVL.

The sample holds many counts of this clonotype. The V call is TRBV6-1, the J call TRBJ2-7; perhaps D is TRBD1 or TRBD2 (5 bases each). The germline V and J ends were trimmed by 7 bases and 0 bases, with 16 bases remaining between them. This CDR3 is built from 15 residues. CDR1 is MNHNS, CDR2 SASEGT, per germline. The CDR3 DNA is TGTGCCAGCAAACACGAGGCAGGGAGCTCCTACGAGCAGTACTTC. Amino acids: CASKHEAGSSYEQYF.

This clonotype was picked up a small number of times. V usage is TRBV12-3 or TRBV12-4 and J usage is TRBJ1-5; D might be TRBD1 (6 bases). This CDR3 comprises 14 residues. V was pared by 3 bases and J by 11 bases, with 17 bases between. The CDR3 loop reads CASSLAQGTLSQHF. Here the CDR3 DNA reads TGTGCCAGCAGTTTGGCACAGGGAACTTTGTCCCAGCATTTT.

This clonotype occurred once. The J gene is TRBJ2-7, the V gene TRBV30, with a tentative D call TRBD2 (5 bases). V lost 2 bases and J 2 bases, leaving 13 bases between the germline ends. In germline, CDR1 is GTSNPN, CDR2 SVGIG (reference sequence). The CDR3 sequence is 14 residues long. CDR3 sequence (DNA): TGTGCCTGGAGTAAGGACCCGGGAACCTACGAGCAGTACTTC. This codes for CAWSKDPGTYEQYF.

This clonotype was seen repeatedly, ten times or more. This chain links TRBV12-3 or TRBV12-4 with TRBJ2-7, with 8 bases matching TRBD2. V lost 4 bases and J lost 0; bases outside the gene matches: 2. CDR3 size: 14 residues. CDR3 nucleotide sequence: TGTGCCAGCAGTTGGGGGACTAGCTCCTACGAGCAGTACTTC. The encoded protein is CASSWGTSSYEQYF.

This clonotype was counted many times. This chain joins TRBV19 and TRBJ1-5, with TRBD1 matching over 7 bases. The CDR3 sequence is 19 residues long. The V gene end was trimmed by 3 bases and the J gene end by 0 bases; junction bases not matched to a gene: 14. CDR1 and CDR2 (germline): LNHDA, SQIVND (reference sequence). Here the CDR3 DNA reads TGTGCCAGTAGTATGGAGGGGGCGAGCTTCTTCCATAGCAATCAGCCCCAGCATTTT. Translated, it gives CASSMEGASFFHSNQPQHF.

Worth noting for this clonotype: A single base separates this from a much larger clone, so it may be a read error. V is TRBV11-2 and J is TRBJ2-3; 8 nucleotides agree with TRBD2. The CDR3 runs to 13 residues. The V and J ends lost 8 bases and 8 bases, in that order; junction bases with no gene match: 9. The V gene's germline CDR1 is SGHAT and CDR2 FQNNGV. The CDR3 DNA sequence: TGTGCCAGCTTCTTCGGGACTAGTTTTACGCAGTATTTT. Its protein product is CASFFGTSFTQYF.

The V and J genes are TRBV29-1 and TRBJ1-3, with no clear D. This CDR3 contains 16 residues. Germline V gives CDR1 SQVTM, CDR2 ANQGSEA. V lost 7 bases and J 0 bases, leaving 19 bases between the germline ends. The CDR3 nucleotides are TGCAGCGCATCTCCCCCTCAGGAAAACTCTGGAAACACCATATATTTT. Amino acid sequence: CSASPPQENSGNTIYF.

This clonotype came up many times. The rearrangement joins TRBV30 to TRBJ1-2, with D possibly matching TRBD1 (6 bases). Germline V gene data show CDR1 as GTSNPN and CDR2 as SVGIG (reference sequence). V lost 3 bases to trimming and J lost 5 bases, with 7 bases between them. The CDR3 totals 11 residues. CDR3 DNA sequence: TGTGCCTGGAGAGGGGGATATGGCTACACCTTC. It translates to CAWRGGYGYTF.

This clonotype was observed a single time. The V and J genes are TRBV25-1 and TRBJ1-1; D is perhaps TRBD1 (6 bases). The CDR3 extends over 15 amino acids. Germline V lookup: CDR1 MGHDK, CDR2 SYGVNS. V lost 5 bases and J lost 1, with 14 bases in between. DNA for the CDR3: TGTGCCAGCAGTCGGGGGGGGCACAGGAACACTGAAGCTTTCTTT. Protein product: CASSRGGHRNTEAFF. The full variable domain, its missing parts supplied by reference TRBV25-1 and TRBJ1-1, is EADIYQTPRYLVIGTGKKITLECSQTMGHDKMYWYQQDPGMELHLIHYSYGVNSTEKGDLSSESTVSRIRTEHFPLTLESARPSHTSQYLCASSRGGHRNTEAFFGQGTRLTVV.

Note on this clonotype: A much larger clonotype is one base distant, so this may be a read error. V gene TRBV6-1 combines with J gene TRBJ2-2; perhaps TRBD2 as D (6 bases). V dropped 7 bases and J dropped 4 bases, with 22 bases sitting between them. The CDR3 sequence is 17 residues long. From germline, CDR1 is MNHNS and CDR2 SASEGT. The CDR3 sequence: CASTPSGEAEITGELFF. The CDR3 DNA is TGTGCCAGCACTCCTTCGGGAGAGGCCGAGATCACCGGGGAGCTGTTTTTT.

About this clonotype: Possible read error: a much larger clone is one base away. This chain links TRBV19 with TRBJ1-4, with D perhaps TRBD1 (6 bases). CDR1 is LNHDA, CDR2 SQIVND, per germline (reference sequence). The CDR3 sequence is 16 residues long. The germline V and J ends were trimmed by 4 bases and 15 bases, with 27 bases remaining between them. This chain's CDR3 is CASSTRRQDATRGVFF. The CDR3 nucleotides read TGTGCCAGTAGTACTCGCCGACAGGATGCAACACGGGGGGTGTTTTTT.

This clonotype was recorded many times. The chain couples TRBV6-5 to TRBJ1-5, with no clear D. CDR3 length equals 15 residues. V lost 2 bases, J lost 5 bases, and 13 bases lay in between. The V gene's germline CDR1 is MNHEY and CDR2 SVGAGI. For the CDR3, the DNA is TGTGCCAGCAGTTACGATAGGTACTCCGATCAGCCCCAGCATTTT. Its translation is CASSYDRYSDQPQHF.

This clonotype was seen a few times. J is TRBJ1-1 and V is TRBV29-1, with D uncertain. This CDR3 is 14 amino acids long. The germline V and J ends were trimmed by 7 bases and 1 base, with 16 bases remaining between them. CDR1 is SQVTM, CDR2 ANQGSEA, per germline. CDR3 region: CSAAGSLANTEAFF. As DNA, the CDR3 is TGCAGCGCGGCGGGTTCCTTAGCGAACACTGAAGCTTTCTTT.

The rearrangement links TRBV7-9 to TRBJ1-2, with D unresolved. The V and J ends lost 5 bases and 6 bases respectively, with 19 bases between them. The CDR3 runs to 15 residues. The germline gives CDR1 SEHNR, CDR2 FQNEAQ (reference sequence). The CDR3 loop is CASSPIGGAFNGYTF. CDR3 DNA: TGTGCCAGCAGCCCAATTGGTGGCGCTTTTAATGGCTACACCTTC.